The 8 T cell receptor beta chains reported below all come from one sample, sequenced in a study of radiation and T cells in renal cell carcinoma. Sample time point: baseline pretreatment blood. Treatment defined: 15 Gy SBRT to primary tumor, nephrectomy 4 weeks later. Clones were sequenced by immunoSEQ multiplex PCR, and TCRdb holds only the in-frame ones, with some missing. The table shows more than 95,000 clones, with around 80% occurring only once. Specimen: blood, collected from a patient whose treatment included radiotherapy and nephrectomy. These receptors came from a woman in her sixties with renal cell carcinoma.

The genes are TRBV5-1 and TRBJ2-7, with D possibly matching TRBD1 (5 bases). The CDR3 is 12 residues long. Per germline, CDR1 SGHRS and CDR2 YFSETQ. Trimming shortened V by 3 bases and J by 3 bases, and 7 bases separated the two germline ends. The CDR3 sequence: CASSYDSYEQYF. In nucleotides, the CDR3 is TGCGCCAGCAGCTACGACAGCTACGAGCAGTACTTC.

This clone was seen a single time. The CDR3 is CASSRGPDGYTF. The CDR3 DNA follows: TGTGCCAGCAGCCGCGGACCGGATGGCTACACCTTC. The chain links TRBV5-6 to TRBJ1-2; no clear D gene. The CDR3 loop spans 12 amino acids. V gave up 4 bases and J gave up 6 bases, with 10 bases separating them. Germline V CDR1 and CDR2: SGHDT, YYEEEE.

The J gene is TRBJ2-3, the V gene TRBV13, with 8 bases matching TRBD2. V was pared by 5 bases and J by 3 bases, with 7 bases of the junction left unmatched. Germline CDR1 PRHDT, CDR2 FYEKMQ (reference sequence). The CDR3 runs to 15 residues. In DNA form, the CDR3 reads TGTGCCAGCAGCCCAGGACAGCGGGGGACAGATACGCAGTATTTT. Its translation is CASSPGQRGTDTQYF.

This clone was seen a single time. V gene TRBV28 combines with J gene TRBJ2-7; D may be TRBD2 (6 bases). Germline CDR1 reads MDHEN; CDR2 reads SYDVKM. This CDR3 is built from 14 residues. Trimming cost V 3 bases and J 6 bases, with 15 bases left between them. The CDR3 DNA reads TGTGCCAGCAGTTTTTTAGACATCGGGGGCGAGCAGTACTTC. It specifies CASSFLDIGGEQYF. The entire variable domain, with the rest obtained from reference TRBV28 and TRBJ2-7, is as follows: DVKVTQSSRYLVKRTGEKVFLECVQDMDHENMFWYRQDPGLGLRLIYFSYDVKMKEKGDIPEGYSVSREKKERFSLILESASTNQTSMYLCASSFLDIGGEQYFGPGTRLTVT.

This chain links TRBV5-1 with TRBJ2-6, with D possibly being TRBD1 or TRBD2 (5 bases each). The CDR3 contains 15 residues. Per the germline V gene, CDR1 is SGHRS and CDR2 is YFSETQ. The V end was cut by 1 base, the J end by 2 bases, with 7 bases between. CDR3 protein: CASSLRGAGANVLTF. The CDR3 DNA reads TGCGCCAGCAGCTTGAGAGGGGCTGGGGCCAACGTCCTGACTTTC.

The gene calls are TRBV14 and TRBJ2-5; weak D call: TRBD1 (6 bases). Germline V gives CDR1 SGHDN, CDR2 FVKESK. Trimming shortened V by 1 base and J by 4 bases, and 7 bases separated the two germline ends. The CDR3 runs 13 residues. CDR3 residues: CASSQGTAETQYF. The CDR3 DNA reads TGTGCCAGCAGCCAAGGGACAGCAGAGACCCAGTACTTC.

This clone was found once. The CDR3 loop reads CASSPRGGSTRSGAETQYF. For the CDR3, the DNA is TGTGCCAGCAGCCCCCGAGGGGGGTCTACTAGGTCGGGGGCGGAGACCCAGTACTTC. The chain combines TRBV11-2 with TRBJ2-5, with D perhaps assigned TRBD1 or TRBD2 (6 bases each). The V and J ends lost 5 bases and 5 bases respectively, with 30 bases between them. The CDR3 has 19 residues. CDR1 is SGHAT and CDR2 is FQNNGV in the germline V gene.

The CDR3 sequence: CSVPDPGQGAKRTGELFF. The CDR3 DNA reads as TGCAGCGTTCCGGACCCGGGACAGGGGGCGAAGAGGACCGGGGAGCTGTTTTTT. The V call is TRBV29-1, the J call TRBJ2-2; 12 bases align to TRBD1. Germline CDR1 reads SQVTM; CDR2 reads ANQGSEA. V lost 5 bases to trimming and J lost 5 bases; unmatched junction nucleotides: 15. The CDR3 consists of 18 residues.